Detailed here is one T cell receptor beta chain. This CDR3 has 17 amino acids. Germline CDR1 reads SGHTA; CDR2 reads FQGNSA. V was clipped by 3 bases and J by 5 bases; unmatched bases: 5. This sample was included in a study of blood T cell repertoires in COVID-19. Under the authors' procedure: The assay estimated nucleated cells by amplifying reference gene primers. Sequencing was performed with immunoSEQ multiplex PCR; in TCRdb, only in-frame clones are kept and a portion is missing. The DNA was the basis for D and trimming; V, J and clone size are from that table. Among about 220,000 clones listed, approximately 85% were seen once. Seattle's cohort entered during active infection and was followed longitudinally.

The J gene is TRBJ2-2, the V gene TRBV7-2, with 14 bases aligning to TRBD2. The TCR comes from a woman aged 70-85 years with COVID-19, enrolled during active disease. Sequenced: peripheral blood. CDR3 region: CASSFGTSGSGTGELFF. In DNA, the CDR3 is TGTGCCAGCAGCTTCGGGACTAGCGGGAGTGGGACCGGGGAGCTGTTTTTT.